This T cell receptor beta chain was retrieved from a study of graft-versus-host responses after intestinal transplantation. The data were produced by immunoSEQ multiplex PCR, yet TCRdb's version contains in-frame clones alone and is incomplete. Here the sample spans roughly 62,000 clones, 90% to 95% being singletons. Comment on this clone: Its antigen is currently unknown. Additional DNA sequences in this sample encode the identical CDR3.

Whole-study findings and limits: In patients with graft-donor T cell macrochimerism, allograft graft-versus-host to host-versus-graft clonal ratios were high.

This CDR3 comprises 13 residues. The V gene's germline CDR1 is MNHNY and CDR2 SVGAGI (reference sequence). The V and J ends lost 0 bases and 7 bases, in that order; junction bases with no gene match: 1. The J gene is TRBJ2-5, the V gene TRBV6-6, with TRBD2 matching 8 bases. This sequence was found in a human patient who received an intestinal transplant, so some T cells may come from the graft donor. Sequenced material: PBMCs, taken around 120 days after intestinal transplantation. CDR3 nucleotides: TGTGCCAGCAGTTACTCGGCGGGAGGGACCCAGTACTTC. This codes for CASSYSAGGTQYF.